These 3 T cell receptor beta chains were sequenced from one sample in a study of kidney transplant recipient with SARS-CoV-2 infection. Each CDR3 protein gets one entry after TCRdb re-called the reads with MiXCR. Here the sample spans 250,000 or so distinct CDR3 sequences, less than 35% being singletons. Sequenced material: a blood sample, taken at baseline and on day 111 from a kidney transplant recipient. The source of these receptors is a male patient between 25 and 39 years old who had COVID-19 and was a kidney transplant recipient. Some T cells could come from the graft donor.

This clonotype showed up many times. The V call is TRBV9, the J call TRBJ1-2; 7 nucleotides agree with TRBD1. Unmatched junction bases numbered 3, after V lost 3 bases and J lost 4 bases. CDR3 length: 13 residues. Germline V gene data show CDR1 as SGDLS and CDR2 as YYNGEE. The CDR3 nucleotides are TGTGCCAGCAGCGGCGACAGGGTCTATGGCTACACCTTC. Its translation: CASSGDRVYGYTF.

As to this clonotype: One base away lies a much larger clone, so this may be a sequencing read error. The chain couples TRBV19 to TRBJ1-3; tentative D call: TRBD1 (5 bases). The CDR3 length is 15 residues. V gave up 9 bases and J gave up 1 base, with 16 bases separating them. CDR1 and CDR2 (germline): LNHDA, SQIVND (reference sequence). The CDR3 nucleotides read TGTGCCAGACCTAAGACAGCGTGGTCTGGAAACACCATATATTTT. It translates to CARPKTAWSGNTIYF.

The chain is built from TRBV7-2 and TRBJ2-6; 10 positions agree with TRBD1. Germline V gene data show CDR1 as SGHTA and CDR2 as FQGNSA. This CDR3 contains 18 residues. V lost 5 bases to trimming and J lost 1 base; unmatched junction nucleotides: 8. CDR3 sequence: CASSPGTGAWSGANVLTF. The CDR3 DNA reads TGTGCCAGCAGCCCGGGGACAGGGGCTTGGTCTGGGGCCAACGTCCTGACTTTC.